This TCR beta chain derives from a study of glioma-infiltrating T cells after dendritic cell vaccination (dated by TCRdb to 2016 to 2018). Context from the whole study: Of the roughly 15 glioblastoma patients in the cohort, all drawn from Phase I and II dendritic cell vaccination trials, 9 were newly diagnosed and 6 had recurrent disease. Autologous tumor lysate-pulsed dendritic cell vaccination was administered to the patients between about 2003 and 2013. To make the vaccine, monocyte-derived dendritic cells were cultured for about seven days with IL-4 and GM-CSF and then pulsed overnight with autologous tumor lysate. Each patient got three intradermal injections of the dendritic cell vaccine, spaced at biweekly intervals, in the arm below the axilla. In glioblastoma patients vaccinated with dendritic cells, deep sequencing of TCR beta CDR3 regions served to measure tumor-infiltrating lymphocyte content and to compare repertoires between tumor and blood. Survival after dendritic cell vaccination was correlated with TCR sequencing metrics, including TIL content and tumor-blood repertoire overlap. The paper's findings and limits, for the study overall: The cohort was small and heterogeneous, few patients had complete blood and tumor sets, and even fewer had initial-recurrent tumor pairs. No direct relationship between TCR clonality and survival was found, suggesting that a diverse polyclonal response may matter. After dendritic cell vaccination, a higher estimated pretreatment TIL content predicted longer time to progression and overall survival. The three-group TCR overlap response model was characterized as speculative, and prospective validation of the model was stated to be required.

Sample time point, as interpreted from the label and publication: after dendritic cell vaccination, including at tumor progression/relapse. To be selected, patients needed enough residual fresh-frozen tumor tissue and more than two years of available survival data. Molecular status otherwise varied across the glioblastoma patients, but none of them carried an isocitrate dehydrogenase mutation. PBMC were collected before vaccination, two weeks after the third vaccination, and at tumor progression if tumor progression occurred. The Qiagen DNeasy Blood extraction Kit was used to extract genomic DNA. CDR1 and CDR2 (SGDLS, YYNGEE) derive from the germline V gene. The CDR3 contains 18 residues, cysteine and phenylalanine counted. Of the read, only the CDR3 DNA is kept; its 54 bases are in frame from base 1. Trimming leaves V shorter by 0 bases and J shorter by 4 bases, with the junction holding 9 bases beyond the gene matches.

TCRB CDR3 regions were amplified from approximately 2 ug genomic DNA, or all available DNA if less, using the immunoSEQ assay. The multiplex PCR relied on 60 forward primers for TCR V beta segments and 13 reverse primers for J beta segments. To estimate reads per starting template, synthetic control templates were spiked into each sample at limiting dilution. Reads of 87 bp were generated by sequencing on the Illumina HiSeq System. The original methods were these. PCR and sequencing errors were removed by a nearest neighbor algorithm that merged closely related sequences. TCR overlap was defined as the percentage of unique tumor TCR beta sequences that were also present in the same patient's peripheral blood. The clones in this table, taken by TCRdb from immuneACCESS, are in-frame only. Not every clone is retained; where verified, under half of the shortfall comes from an unresolved V gene, and the cause of the rest is unknown. V and J calls and clone size are as listed in that table; D and trimming were resolved from the DNA. This sample gives approximately 46,000 clones in total; around nine tenths of them show up just once. The top ten hold roughly 5.3% of the sample.

To note about this clone: Which antigen it targets is not known. No much larger clone is present one base from it, and per-base qualities are unavailable.

The receptor comes from a human donor with glioblastoma. The rearrangement combines TRBV9 with TRBJ2-2; 10 junctional bases match TRBD2. Specimen: blood, collected after dendritic cell vaccination. The DNA reads TGTGCCAGCAGCGTAGCTTCCCAGCGGGGGGGGTCCACCGGGGAGCTGTTTTTT. It translates as CASSVASQRGGSTGELFF.